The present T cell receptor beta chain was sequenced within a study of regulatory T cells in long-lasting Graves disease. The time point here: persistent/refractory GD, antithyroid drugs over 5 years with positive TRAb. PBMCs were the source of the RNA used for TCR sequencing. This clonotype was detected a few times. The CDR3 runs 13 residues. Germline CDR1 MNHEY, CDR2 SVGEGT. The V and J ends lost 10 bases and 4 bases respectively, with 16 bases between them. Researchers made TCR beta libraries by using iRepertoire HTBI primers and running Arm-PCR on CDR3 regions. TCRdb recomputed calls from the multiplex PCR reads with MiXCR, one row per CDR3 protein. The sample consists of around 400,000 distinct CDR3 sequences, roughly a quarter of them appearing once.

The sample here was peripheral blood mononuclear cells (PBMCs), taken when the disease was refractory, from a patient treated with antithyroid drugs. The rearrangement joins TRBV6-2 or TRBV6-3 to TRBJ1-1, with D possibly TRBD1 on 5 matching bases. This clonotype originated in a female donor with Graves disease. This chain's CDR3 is CATTAGGSTEAFF. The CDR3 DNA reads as TGTGCCACCACAGCCGGGGGGTCCACTGAAGCTTTCTTT.